The clone carrying this TCR beta chain has a count of ten or more. The record originates from a study of human T cells and chemical hapten exposure. For the study at large: Slight volume differences across pooled libraries mainly accounted for varying per-sample TCR yields.

Germline V gives CDR1 DFQATT, CDR2 SNEGSKA (reference sequence). This CDR3 contains 16 residues. The ends were cut back, 6 bases at V and 2 bases at J, with 22 bases in the middle. TCRdb used MiXCR to reprocess the RACE reads, holding one entry per CDR3 protein. This sample has about 37,000 distinct CDR3 sequences; around 6.5% occur once, and the top ten carry roughly 9%. Time point described: patch test 1, 2 weeks after DPC sensitization. The treatment: therapeutic diphenylcyclopropenone sensitization with weekly scalp DPC. Researchers extracted total RNA from unfractionated whole blood. Sample donors consisted of patients with alopecia, aged 18 to 70 years, who were suitable for DPC.

The chain couples TRBV20-1 to TRBJ1-2; D gene ambiguous. Sequenced material: whole blood, taken in connection with sensitization to the hapten diphenylcyclopropenone (DPC). The sequence was collected from a woman aged 25 to 39 with alopecia areata. Some clones in this sample may be carry-over from other donors' samples. The CDR3 coding sequence is TGCAGTGCGCGCCCTTGGAGAGAGGGATCAAACTATGGCTACACCTTC. This encodes CSARPWREGSNYGYTF.